The T cell receptor beta chain under discussion was sequenced for a study of cytomegalovirus exposure and HLA in healthy donors. The PCR contained 60 Vbeta and 13 Jbeta primers. Using immunoSEQ multiplex PCR, the repertoire was profiled, and TCRdb retains in-frame clones only, with some absent. This sample has approximately 170,000 clones, with around 79% found just once. V lost 3 bases to trimming and J lost 6 bases; unmatched junction nucleotides: 1. This CDR3 region has 12 residues. Germline CDR1 SGHNT, CDR2 YYREEE (reference sequence). This receptor was taken from a woman in her 40s in good health and CMV-seropositive. Sequenced material: PBMCs. The chain has TRBV5-4 and TRBJ2-7; TRBD1 agrees at 9 bases. The CDR3 bases are TGTGCCAGCAGCTGGGGACAGGGCGAGCAGTACTTC. Its translation is CASSWGQGEQYF.